Below, 3 T cell receptor beta chains from the same sample are listed, as sequenced in a study of T cell responses to AZD1222 COVID-19 vaccine. The table came from immunoSEQ multiplex PCR; TCRdb's copy has only in-frame clones and leaves some out. Of 140,000 to 150,000 clones in the sample, roughly 91% were seen once. Sequenced material: peripheral blood, taken on day 0 of AZD1222 vaccination. These receptors all stem from an adult in good health.

The chain employs TRBV6-5 and TRBJ2-7, with 8 bases identical to TRBD1. The CDR3 length is 15 residues. The germline V gene has CDR1 MNHEY and CDR2 SVGAGI. Losses at the gene ends were 6 bases for V and 4 bases for J; bases not matched to a gene: 11. CDR3 nucleotide sequence: TGTGCCAGCAGGCGCGGGACAGGAGGGGGTTACGAGCAGTACTTC. Amino acid sequence: CASRRGTGGGYEQYF.

This chain connects TRBV7-9 to TRBJ1-3; D is unresolved. Germline CDR1 is SEHNR and CDR2 is FQNEAQ (reference sequence). The CDR3 length is 13 residues. V was shortened by 6 bases and J by 1 base, with 7 bases between the two germline ends. The CDR3 nucleotides are TGTGCCAGCAGTCCTCATTCTGGAAACACCATATATTTT. It encodes CASSPHSGNTIYF. Supplemented by reference TRBV7-9 and TRBJ1-3, the full variable domain reads DTGVSQNPRHKITKRGQNVTFRCDPISEHNRLYWYRQTLGQGPEFLTYFQNEAQLEKSRLLSDRFSAERPKGSFSTLEIQRTEQGDSAMYLCASSPHSGNTIYFGEGSWLTVV.

V gene TRBV15 combines with J gene TRBJ2-1, with D possibly being TRBD1 or TRBD2 (5 bases each). The ends were cut back, 1 base at V and 3 bases at J, with 10 bases in the middle. Per the germline V gene, CDR1 is LNHNV and CDR2 is YYDKDF (reference sequence). The CDR3 is 15 amino acids. CDR3 region: CATSRGGVGYNEQFF. CDR3 nucleotide sequence: TGTGCCACCAGCAGAGGAGGGGTGGGCTACAATGAGCAGTTCTTC.